This TCR beta chain was identified in a study of blood T cell repertoires in COVID-19 (dated by TCRdb to about 2020). Turning to the overall study: Samples covering the acute and convalescent phases of COVID-19 were provided by collaborators in the United States, Italy and Spain. The prospective study material was composed of cDNA or gDNA derived from T cells, B-cell-depleted T cells, or PBMCs. Samples came from the ongoing ImmuneRACE study (first 160 participants) plus 1,254 subjects from 6 global collaborators. The repertoires were released in a freely available public database intended as a resource for research on the immune response to SARS-CoV-2. The sample metadata nearly always contained a de-identified subject ID, COVID-19 status, age in years and sex. HLA class I and class II types, where available, came from metadata supplied by the sample provider rather than from assay-based typing. The dataset comprised deeply sampled blood TCRbeta repertoires from subjects exposed to, actively infected with, or recovered from COVID-19. Study-wide conclusions, independent of this receptor: The amount of clinical and demographic metadata varied by source and participant and was provided uncurated.

The immunoSEQ Assay, a bias-controlled multiplex PCR, was used to amplify TCRbeta CDR3 regions from genomic DNA. On the authors' methods: The number of nucleated cells in each sample was estimated from the amplification of reference gene primers within the assay. Sequence reads were collapsed and filtered to measure the absolute abundance of every unique TCRbeta CDR3 rearrangement. For each sample, productive Simpson clonality was calculated as the square root of Simpson's diversity index across productive rearrangements. TCRdb carries this immuneACCESS record with in-frame sequences only. Its versions omit some clonotypes, under half of them owing to an unresolved V gene in the studies checked, with the rest unexplained. V and J calls and clone size are given by that table; D and trimming were obtained from the DNA. In this sample the table shows under 95,000 clones, 65% to 90% of which occur a single time. The ten largest make up roughly 8.9% of the sample.

In Seattle, one collaborating source enrolled patients while the infection was active and tracked those patients longitudinally over the course of disease. Collaborating institutions collected whole blood in K2EDTA tubes following their own protocols. For TCRbeta analysis, collaborators shipped samples in one of three forms: frozen whole blood, isolated PBMCs, or DNA extracted from either of those sample types. The germline V gene yields KGHSH for CDR1 and LQKENI for CDR2. Relative to germline, V is 3 bases shorter and J is 5 bases shorter, with 19 bases between their ends. Spanning cysteine to phenylalanine, the CDR3 consists of 16 amino acids. Only CDR3 DNA remains: 48 bases, in frame from the first base. About this clone itself: This receptor's antigen is unknown. Qualities for individual bases were not recorded, and no much larger clone is one base off.

The rearranged segments are TRBV18 and TRBJ1-1, with TRBD1 perhaps the D gene, on 5 matching bases. What was sequenced was peripheral blood. The sequence came from a man aged 45 to 65 with COVID-19, enrolled during active disease. The CDR3 is CASSPSRPQGLTEAFF. The bases are TGTGCCAGCTCACCCTCCCGACCCCAGGGATTGACTGAAGCTTTCTTT.